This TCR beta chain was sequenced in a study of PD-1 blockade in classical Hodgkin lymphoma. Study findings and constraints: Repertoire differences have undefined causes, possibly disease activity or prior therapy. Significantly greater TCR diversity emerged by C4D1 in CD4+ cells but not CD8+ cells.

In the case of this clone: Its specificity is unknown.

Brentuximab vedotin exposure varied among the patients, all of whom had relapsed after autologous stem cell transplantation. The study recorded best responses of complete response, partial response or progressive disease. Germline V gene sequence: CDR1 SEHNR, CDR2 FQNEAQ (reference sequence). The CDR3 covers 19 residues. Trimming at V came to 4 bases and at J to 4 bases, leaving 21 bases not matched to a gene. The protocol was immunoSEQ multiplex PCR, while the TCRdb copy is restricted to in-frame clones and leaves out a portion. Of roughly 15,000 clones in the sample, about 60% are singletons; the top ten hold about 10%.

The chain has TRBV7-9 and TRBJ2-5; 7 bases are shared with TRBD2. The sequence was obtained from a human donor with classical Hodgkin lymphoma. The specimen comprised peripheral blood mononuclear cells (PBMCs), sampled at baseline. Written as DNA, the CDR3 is TGTGCCAGCAGCTGGACAATCTCGGACCCTAGCGGCTTCCCAGAGACCCAGTACTTC. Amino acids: CASSWTISDPSGFPETQYF. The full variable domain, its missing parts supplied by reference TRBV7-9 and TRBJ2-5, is DTGVSQNPRHKITKRGQNVTFRCDPISEHNRLYWYRQTLGQGPEFLTYFQNEAQLEKSRLLSDRFSAERPKGSFSTLEIQRTEQGDSAMYLCASSWTISDPSGFPETQYFGPGTRLLVL.